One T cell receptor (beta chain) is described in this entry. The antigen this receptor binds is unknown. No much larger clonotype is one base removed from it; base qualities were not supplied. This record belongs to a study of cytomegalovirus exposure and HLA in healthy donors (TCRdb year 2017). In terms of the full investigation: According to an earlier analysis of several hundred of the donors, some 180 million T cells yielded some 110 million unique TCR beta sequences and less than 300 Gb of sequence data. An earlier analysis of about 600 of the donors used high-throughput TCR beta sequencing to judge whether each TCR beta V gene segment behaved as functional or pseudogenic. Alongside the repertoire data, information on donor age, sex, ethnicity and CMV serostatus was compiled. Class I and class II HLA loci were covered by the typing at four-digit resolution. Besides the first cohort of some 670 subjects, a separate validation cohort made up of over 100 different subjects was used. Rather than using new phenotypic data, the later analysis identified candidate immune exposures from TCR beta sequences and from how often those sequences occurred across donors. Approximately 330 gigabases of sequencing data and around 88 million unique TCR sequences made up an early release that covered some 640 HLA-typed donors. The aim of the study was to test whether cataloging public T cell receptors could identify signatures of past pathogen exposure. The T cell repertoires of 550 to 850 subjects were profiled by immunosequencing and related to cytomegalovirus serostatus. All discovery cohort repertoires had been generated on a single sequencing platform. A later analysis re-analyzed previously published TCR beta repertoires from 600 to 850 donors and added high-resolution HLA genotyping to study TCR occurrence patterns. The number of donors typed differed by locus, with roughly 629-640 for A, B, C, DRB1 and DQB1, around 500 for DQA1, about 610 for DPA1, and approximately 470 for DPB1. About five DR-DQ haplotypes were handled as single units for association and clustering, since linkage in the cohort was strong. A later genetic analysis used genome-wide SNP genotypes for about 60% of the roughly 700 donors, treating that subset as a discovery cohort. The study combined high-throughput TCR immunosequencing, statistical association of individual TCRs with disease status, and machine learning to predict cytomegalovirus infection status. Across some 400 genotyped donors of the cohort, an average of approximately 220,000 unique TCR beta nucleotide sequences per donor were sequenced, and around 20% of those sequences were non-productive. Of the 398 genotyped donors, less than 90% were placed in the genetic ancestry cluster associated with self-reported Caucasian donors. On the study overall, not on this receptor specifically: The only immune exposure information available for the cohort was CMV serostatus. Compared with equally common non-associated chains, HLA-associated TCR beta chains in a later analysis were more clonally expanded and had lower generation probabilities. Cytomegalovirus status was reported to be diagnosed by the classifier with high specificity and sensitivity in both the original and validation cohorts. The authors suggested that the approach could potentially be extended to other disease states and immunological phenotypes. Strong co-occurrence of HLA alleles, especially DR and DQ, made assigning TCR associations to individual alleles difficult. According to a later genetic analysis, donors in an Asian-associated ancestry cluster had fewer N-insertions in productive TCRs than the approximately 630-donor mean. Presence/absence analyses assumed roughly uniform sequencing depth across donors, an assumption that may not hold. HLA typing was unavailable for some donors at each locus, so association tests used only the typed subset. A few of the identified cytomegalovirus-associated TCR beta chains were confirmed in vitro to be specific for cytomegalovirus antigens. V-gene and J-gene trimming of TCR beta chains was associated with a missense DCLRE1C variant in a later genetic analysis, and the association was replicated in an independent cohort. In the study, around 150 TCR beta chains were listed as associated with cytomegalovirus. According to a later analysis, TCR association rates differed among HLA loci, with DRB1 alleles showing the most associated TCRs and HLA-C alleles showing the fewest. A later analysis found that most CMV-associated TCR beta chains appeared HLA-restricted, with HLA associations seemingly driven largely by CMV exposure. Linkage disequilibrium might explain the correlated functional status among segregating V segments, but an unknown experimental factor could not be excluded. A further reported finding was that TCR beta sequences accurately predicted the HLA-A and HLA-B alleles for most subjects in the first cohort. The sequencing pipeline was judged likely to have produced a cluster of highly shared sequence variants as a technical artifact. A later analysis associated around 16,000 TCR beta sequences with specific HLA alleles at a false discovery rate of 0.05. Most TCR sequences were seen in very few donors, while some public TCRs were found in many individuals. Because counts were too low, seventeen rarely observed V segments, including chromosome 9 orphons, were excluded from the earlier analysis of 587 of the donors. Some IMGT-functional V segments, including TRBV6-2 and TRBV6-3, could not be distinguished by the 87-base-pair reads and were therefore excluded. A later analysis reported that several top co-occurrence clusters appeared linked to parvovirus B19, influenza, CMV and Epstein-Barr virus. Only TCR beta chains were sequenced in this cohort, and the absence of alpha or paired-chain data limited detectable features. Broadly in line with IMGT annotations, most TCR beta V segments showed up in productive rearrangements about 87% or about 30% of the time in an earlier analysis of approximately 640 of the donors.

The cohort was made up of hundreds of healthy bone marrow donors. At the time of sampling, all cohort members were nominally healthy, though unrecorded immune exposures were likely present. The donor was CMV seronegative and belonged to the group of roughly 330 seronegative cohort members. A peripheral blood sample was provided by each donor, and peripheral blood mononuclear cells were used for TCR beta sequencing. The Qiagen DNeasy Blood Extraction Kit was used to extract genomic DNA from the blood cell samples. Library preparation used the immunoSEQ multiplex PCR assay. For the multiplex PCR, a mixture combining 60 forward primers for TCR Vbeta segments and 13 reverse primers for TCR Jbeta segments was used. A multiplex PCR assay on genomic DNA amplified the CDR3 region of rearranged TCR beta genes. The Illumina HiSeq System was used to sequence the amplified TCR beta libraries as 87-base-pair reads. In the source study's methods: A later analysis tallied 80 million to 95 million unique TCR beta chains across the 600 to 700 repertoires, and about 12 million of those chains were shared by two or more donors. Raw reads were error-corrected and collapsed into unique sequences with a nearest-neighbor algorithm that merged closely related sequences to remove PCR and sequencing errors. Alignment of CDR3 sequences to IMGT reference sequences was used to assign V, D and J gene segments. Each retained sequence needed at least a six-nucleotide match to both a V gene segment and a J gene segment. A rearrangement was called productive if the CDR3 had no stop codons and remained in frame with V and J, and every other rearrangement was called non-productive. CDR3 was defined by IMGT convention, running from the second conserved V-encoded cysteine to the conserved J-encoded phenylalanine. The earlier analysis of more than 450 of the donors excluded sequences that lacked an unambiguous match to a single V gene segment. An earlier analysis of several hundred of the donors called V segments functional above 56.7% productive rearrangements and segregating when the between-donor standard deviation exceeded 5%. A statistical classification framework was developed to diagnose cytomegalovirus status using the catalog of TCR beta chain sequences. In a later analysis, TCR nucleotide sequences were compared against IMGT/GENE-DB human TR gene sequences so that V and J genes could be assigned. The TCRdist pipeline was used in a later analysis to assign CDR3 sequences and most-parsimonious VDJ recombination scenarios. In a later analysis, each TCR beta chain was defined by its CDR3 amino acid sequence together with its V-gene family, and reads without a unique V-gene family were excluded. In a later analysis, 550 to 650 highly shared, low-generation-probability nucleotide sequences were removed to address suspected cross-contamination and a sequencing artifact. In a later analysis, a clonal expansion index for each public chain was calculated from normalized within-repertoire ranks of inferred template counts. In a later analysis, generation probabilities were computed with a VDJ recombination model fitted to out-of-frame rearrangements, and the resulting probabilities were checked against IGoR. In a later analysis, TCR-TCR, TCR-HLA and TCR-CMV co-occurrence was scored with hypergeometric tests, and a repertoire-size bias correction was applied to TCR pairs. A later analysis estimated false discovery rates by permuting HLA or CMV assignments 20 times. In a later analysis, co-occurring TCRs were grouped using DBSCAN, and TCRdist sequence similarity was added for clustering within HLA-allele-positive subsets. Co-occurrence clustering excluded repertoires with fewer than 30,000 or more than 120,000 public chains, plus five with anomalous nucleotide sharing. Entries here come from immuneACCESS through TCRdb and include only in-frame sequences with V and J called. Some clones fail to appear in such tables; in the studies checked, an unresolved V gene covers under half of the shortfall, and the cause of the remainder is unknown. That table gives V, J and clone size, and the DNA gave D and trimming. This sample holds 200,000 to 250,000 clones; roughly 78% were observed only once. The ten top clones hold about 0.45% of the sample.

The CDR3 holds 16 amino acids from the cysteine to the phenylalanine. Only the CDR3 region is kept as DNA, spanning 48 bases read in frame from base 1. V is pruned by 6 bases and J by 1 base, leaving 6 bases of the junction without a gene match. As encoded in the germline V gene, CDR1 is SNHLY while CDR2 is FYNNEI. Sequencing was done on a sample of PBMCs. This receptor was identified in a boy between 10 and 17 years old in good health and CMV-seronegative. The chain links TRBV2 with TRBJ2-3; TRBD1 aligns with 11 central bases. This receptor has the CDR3 CASRGMDRGRTDTQYF. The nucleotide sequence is TGTGCCAGCAGGGGGATGGACAGGGGGCGCACAGATACGCAGTATTTT.